These T cell receptor beta chains were read from a single sample in a study of cytomegalovirus exposure and HLA in healthy donors. Clones were read by immunoSEQ multiplex PCR, and TCRdb kept only the in-frame ones, dropping some. The table records over 150,000 clones, 70% to 80% of them present only once. The sequenced material came from PBMCs. The source is a man aged 25 to 40 in good health and CMV-seronegative. Both conserved end residues are part of each CDR3. A D gene is named only where the DNA matches it firmly. Size tells how often a clone was seen (once, few, many) or the class of an expanded clone, and some rows leave it out.

>.|TRBV7-9|TRBJ2-2|.
CSSSLNTGELFF
TGTTCCAGCAGCCTGAACACCGGGGAGCTGTTTTTT
>once|TRBV28|TRBJ1-5|.
CASSLWSGRGNQPQHF
TGTGCCAGCAGTTTATGGTCAGGCCGTGGCAATCAGCCCCAGCATTTT
>.|TRBV5-6|TRBJ2-6|TRBD1
CASSFQGAGANVLTF
TGTGCCAGCAGCTTTCAGGGGGCTGGGGCCAACGTCCTGACTTTC
>once|TRBV28|TRBJ2-5|.
CASSFAGGGGHETQYF
TGTGCCAGCAGTTTCGCCGGGGGCGGGGGCCATGAGACCCAGTACTTC
>.|TRBV7-3|TRBJ1-1|.
CASSSSVNTEAFF
TGTGCCAGCAGCTCCTCAGTGAACACTGAAGCTTTCTTT
>once|TRBV15|TRBJ2-5|TRBD2
CATSREGWGGIQETQYF
TGTGCCACCAGCAGAGAGGGTTGGGGGGGGATCCAAGAGACCCAGTACTTC
>.|TRBV28|TRBJ2-3|TRBD1
CASSHRQGYTDTQYF
TGTGCCAGCAGCCATCGACAGGGGTACACAGATACGCAGTATTTT
>once|TRBV6-1|TRBJ2-1|TRBD2
CASLKTSGDYNEQFF
TGTGCCAGCCTTAAGACTAGCGGGGACTACAATGAGCAGTTCTTC
>few|TRBV5-1|TRBJ2-3|.
CASSHGLLATSTDTQYF
TGCGCCAGCAGTCACGGCCTTCTAGCGACAAGCACAGATACGCAGTATTTT
>few|TRBV10-3|TRBJ1-1|TRBD1
CATTLGDRGSNPEAFF
TGTGCCACCACGCTCGGCGACAGGGGCTCGAACCCTGAAGCTTTCTTT
>.|TRBV9|TRBJ1-4|.
CASSPQSGGNEKLFF
TGTGCCAGCAGCCCCCAGTCTGGAGGGAATGAAAAACTGTTTTTT
>.|TRBV6-6|TRBJ2-7|.
CASSYSGGVNEQYF
TGTGCCAGCAGTTACTCAGGAGGGGTGAACGAGCAGTACTTC
>.|TRBV7-9|TRBJ2-5|TRBD1
CASSLEEQGYQETQYF
TGTGCCAGCAGCTTAGAGGAACAGGGGTACCAAGAGACCCAGTACTTC
>.|TRBV27|TRBJ2-7|TRBD1
CASSFRDRGYEQYF
TGTGCCAGCAGTTTCAGGGACAGGGGCTACGAGCAGTACTTC
>few|TRBV4-2|TRBJ1-2|TRBD1
CASSPTTGDTYGYTF
TGTGCCAGCAGCCCGACGACAGGGGACACGTATGGCTACACCTTC
>.|TRBV7-3|TRBJ1-6|TRBD1
CASSPDRGSSPLHF
TGTGCCAGCAGTCCGGACAGGGGATCCTCACCCCTCCACTTT
>.|TRBV5-1|TRBJ2-1|TRBD1
CASSSAGTGNNEQFF
TGCGCCAGCAGCTCGGCCGGGACAGGGAACAATGAGCAGTTCTTC
>.|TRBV2|TRBJ2-2|TRBD2
CASSVTAGAFTGELFF
TGTGCCAGCAGTGTTACAGCGGGGGCGTTCACCGGGGAGCTGTTTTTT
>.|TRBV7-9|TRBJ1-4|TRBD1
CASSYRQGGSNEKLFF
TGTGCCAGCAGCTATAGACAGGGAGGCTCTAATGAAAAACTGTTTTTT
>.|TRBV5-4|TRBJ2-7|TRBD2
CASSSRTGGTGEQYF
TGTGCCAGCAGTTCCCGTACCGGGGGGACCGGCGAGCAGTACTTC
>once|TRBV10-3|TRBJ2-7|.
CAISDRGEQYF
TGTGCCATCAGTGACAGGGGCGAGCAGTACTTC
>once|TRBV19|TRBJ1-2|TRBD1
CASSQTTGQRGYTF
TGTGCCAGTAGCCAAACGACAGGGCAGCGTGGCTACACCTTC
>.|TRBV7-9|TRBJ2-7|TRBD1
CASSSFAGRGPYEQYF
TGTGCCAGCAGCTCATTTGCGGGCAGGGGGCCCTACGAGCAGTACTTC
>few|TRBV7-8|TRBJ2-5|.
CASSLGAGSVVETQYF
TGTGCCAGCAGCTTGGGGGCAGGGAGTGTTGTGGAGACCCAGTACTTC
>.|TRBV29-1|TRBJ1-2|TRBD1
CSVPTGIDGYTF
TGCAGCGTTCCGACAGGGATTGACGGCTACACCTTC
>.|TRBV28|TRBJ2-1|.
CASSWTTDSDNEQFF
TGTGCCAGCAGTTGGACTACTGACAGTGACAATGAGCAGTTCTTC
>.|TRBV7-9|TRBJ1-1|.
CASSLGGAPEAFF
TGTGCCAGCAGCCTCGGCGGAGCGCCTGAAGCTTTCTTT
>.|TRBV6-1|TRBJ1-2|.
CASGWGLGDYGYTF
TGTGCCAGCGGATGGGGGCTAGGTGACTATGGCTACACCTTC
>.|TRBV30|TRBJ2-2|.
CAWSFIAGELFF
TGTGCCTGGAGTTTTATAGCCGGGGAGCTGTTTTTT
>.|TRBV18|TRBJ1-1|TRBD1
CASSPRDRDPTEAFF
TGTGCCAGCTCACCGCGGGACAGGGATCCCACTGAAGCTTTCTTT